This T cell receptor beta chain came from a study of cytomegalovirus exposure and HLA in healthy donors. This clone has a handful of counts. What it recognizes is unknown. Study-wide findings and caveats: A later analysis showed that HLA-associated TCR beta chains had undergone more clonal expansion than equally common others. Being productive about 87% or about 30% of the time was typical of most TCR beta V segments in an earlier analysis.

Use of 60 Vbeta and 13 Jbeta primers characterized the PCR. TCRdb's copy holds only in-frame clones and misses some; the assay was immunoSEQ multiplex PCR. The sample includes tens of thousands of clones, 50% of them seen just once. Sequences were obtained from PBMCs. The sequence was collected from a human donor in good health.

CDR3 in DNA: TGTGCCAGCAGCCAAGAGGGGGGGCTGAGGCAGCCCCAGCATTTT. Translated: CASSQEGGLRQPQHF. The gene calls are TRBV4-2 and TRBJ1-5; a possible D gene is TRBD1 (6 bases). CDR1 LGHNA and CDR2 YNFKEQ come from the germline V gene. V was cut by 0 bases and J by 7 bases, with 13 bases left in between. The CDR3 length is 15 residues.